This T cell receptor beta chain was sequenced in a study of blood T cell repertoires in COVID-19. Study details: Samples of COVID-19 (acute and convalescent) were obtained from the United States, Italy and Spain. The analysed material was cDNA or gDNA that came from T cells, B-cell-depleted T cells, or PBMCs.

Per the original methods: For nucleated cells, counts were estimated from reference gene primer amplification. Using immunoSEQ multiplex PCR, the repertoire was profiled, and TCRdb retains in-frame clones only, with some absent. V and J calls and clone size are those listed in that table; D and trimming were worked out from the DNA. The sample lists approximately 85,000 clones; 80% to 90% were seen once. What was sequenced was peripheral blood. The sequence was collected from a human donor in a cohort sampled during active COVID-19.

In DNA, the CDR3 is TGTGCCAGTAGTATACGAAGGGGGAACTATGGCTACACCTTC. Protein sequence: CASSIRRGNYGYTF. The chain has TRBV19 and TRBJ1-2, with a possible D match to TRBD1 (6 bases). V was pared by 2 bases and J by 2 bases, with 9 bases between. The CDR3 is 14 amino acids. Germline V lookup: CDR1 LNHDA, CDR2 SQIVND (reference sequence).